This T cell receptor beta chain was sequenced during a study of CD4+ T cells in melanoma. Libraries were prepared by immunoSEQ multiplex PCR; TCRdb keeps only in-frame clonotypes and omits some of them. The table lists more than 90,000 clones, 92% of them singletons. CDR3 length equals 19 residues. Germline CDR1 is LNHDA and CDR2 is SQIVND (reference sequence). V gave up 0 bases and J gave up 0 bases, with 15 bases separating them. The genes are TRBV19 and TRBJ2-6; possibly TRBD2 for D (5 bases). This sequence was found in a human donor with melanoma. The sequencing sample was made of peripheral blood. In nucleotides, the CDR3 is TGTGCCAGTAGTATAGAAGGGCCAGAGGGATACTCTGGGGCCAACGTCCTGACTTTC. This sequence encodes CASSIEGPEGYSGANVLTF.